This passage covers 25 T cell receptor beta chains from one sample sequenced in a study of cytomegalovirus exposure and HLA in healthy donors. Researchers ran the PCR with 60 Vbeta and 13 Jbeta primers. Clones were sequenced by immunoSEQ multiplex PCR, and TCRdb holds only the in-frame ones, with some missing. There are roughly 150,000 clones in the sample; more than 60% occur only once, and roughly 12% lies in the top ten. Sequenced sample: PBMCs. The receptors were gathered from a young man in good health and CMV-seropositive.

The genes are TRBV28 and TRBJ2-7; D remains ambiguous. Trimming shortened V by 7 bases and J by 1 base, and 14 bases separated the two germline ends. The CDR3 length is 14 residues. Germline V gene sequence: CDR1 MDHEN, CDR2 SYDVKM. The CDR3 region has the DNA TGTGCCAGCACCCAACGCCAGAGGTCCTACGAGCAGTACTTC. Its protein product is CASTQRQRSYEQYF. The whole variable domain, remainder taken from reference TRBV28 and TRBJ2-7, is DVKVTQSSRYLVKRTGEKVFLECVQDMDHENMFWYRQDPGLGLRLIYFSYDVKMKEKGDIPEGYSVSREKKERFSLILESASTNQTSMYLCASTQRQRSYEQYFGPGTRLTVT.

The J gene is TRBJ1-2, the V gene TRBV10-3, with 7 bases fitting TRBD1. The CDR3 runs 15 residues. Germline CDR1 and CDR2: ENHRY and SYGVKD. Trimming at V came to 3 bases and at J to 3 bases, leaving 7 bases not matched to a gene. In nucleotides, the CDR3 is TGTGCCATCAGTGACGCGACAGGGAACTACTATGGCTACACCTTC. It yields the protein CAISDATGNYYGYTF.

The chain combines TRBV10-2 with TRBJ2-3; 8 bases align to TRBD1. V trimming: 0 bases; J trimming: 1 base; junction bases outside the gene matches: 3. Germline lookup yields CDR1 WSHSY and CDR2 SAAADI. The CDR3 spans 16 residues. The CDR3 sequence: CASSESRGQGTDTQYF. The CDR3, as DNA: TGCGCCAGCAGTGAGTCGAGGGGACAGGGCACAGATACGCAGTATTTT.

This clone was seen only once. The CDR3 sequence is CASGTSGYEQYF. In DNA form, the CDR3 reads TGTGCCAGCGGGACTAGCGGCTACGAGCAGTACTTC. V usage is TRBV6-5 and J usage is TRBJ2-7, with 11 bases that match TRBD2. The CDR3 runs 12 residues. After removal of 8 bases from V and 3 bases from J, the junction contained 0 bases not matched to a gene. Germline V gene lookup returns CDR1 MNHEY and CDR2 SVGAGI.

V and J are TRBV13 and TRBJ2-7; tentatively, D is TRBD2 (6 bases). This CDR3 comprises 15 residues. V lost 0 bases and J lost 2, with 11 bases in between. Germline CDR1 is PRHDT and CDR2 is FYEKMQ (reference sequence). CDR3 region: CASSLGGGITYEQYF. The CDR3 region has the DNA TGTGCCAGCAGCTTAGGAGGAGGGATCACCTACGAGCAGTACTTC. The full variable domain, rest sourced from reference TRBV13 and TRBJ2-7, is AAGVIQSPRHLIKEKRETATLKCYPIPRHDTVYWYQQGPGQDPQFLISFYEKMQSDKGSIPDRFSAQQFSDYHSELNMSSLELGDSALYFCASSLGGGITYEQYFGPGTRLTVT.

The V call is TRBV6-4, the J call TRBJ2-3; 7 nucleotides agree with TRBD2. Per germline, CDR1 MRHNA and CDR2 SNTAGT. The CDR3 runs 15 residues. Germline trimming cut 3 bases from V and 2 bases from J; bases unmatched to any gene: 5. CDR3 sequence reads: CASSEGGNPTDTQYF. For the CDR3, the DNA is TGTGCCAGCAGTGAGGGGGGGAATCCCACAGATACGCAGTATTTT.

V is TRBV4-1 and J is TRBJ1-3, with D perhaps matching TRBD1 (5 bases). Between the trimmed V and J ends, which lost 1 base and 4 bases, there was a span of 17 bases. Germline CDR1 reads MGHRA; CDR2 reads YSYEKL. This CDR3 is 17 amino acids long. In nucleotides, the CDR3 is TGCGCCAGCAGCCAAGTCCCCAACATGGGGCCGGGAAACACCATATATTTT. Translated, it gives CASSQVPNMGPGNTIYF.

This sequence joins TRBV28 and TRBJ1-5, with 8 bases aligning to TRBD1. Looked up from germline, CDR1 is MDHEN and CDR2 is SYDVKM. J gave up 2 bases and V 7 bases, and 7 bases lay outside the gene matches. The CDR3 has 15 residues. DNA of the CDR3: TGTGCCAGCATGGAGACAGGGGCTGGCAATCAGCCCCAGCATTTT. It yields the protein CASMETGAGNQPQHF. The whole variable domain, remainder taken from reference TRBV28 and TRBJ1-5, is DVKVTQSSRYLVKRTGEKVFLECVQDMDHENMFWYRQDPGLGLRLIYFSYDVKMKEKGDIPEGYSVSREKKERFSLILESASTNQTSMYLCASMETGAGNQPQHFGDGTRLSIL.

CDR3 DNA sequence: TGTGCCAGCAGCCCAGGGATGCGGCGCGAGTCAGATACGCAGTATTTT. It encodes CASSPGMRRESDTQYF. The chain uses TRBV4-2 and TRBJ2-3, with TRBD1 as a possible D gene (5 bases). There are 16 residues in the CDR3. The germline V gene encodes CDR1 LGHNA and CDR2 YNFKEQ. V was cut by 4 bases and J by 4 bases, with 18 bases left in between.

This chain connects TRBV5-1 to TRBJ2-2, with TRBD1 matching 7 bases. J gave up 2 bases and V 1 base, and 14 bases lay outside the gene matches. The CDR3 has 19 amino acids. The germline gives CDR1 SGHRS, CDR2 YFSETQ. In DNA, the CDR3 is TGCGCCAGCAGCTTGAGTAGGTACAGGGGAACCTTAAACACCGGGGAGCTGTTTTTT. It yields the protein CASSLSRYRGTLNTGELFF. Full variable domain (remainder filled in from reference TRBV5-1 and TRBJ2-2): KAGVTQTPRYLIKTRGQQVTLSCSPISGHRSVSWYQQTPGQGLQFLFEYFSETQRNKGNFPGRFSGRQFSNSRSEMNVSTLELGDSALYLCASSLSRYRGTLNTGELFFGEGSRLTVL.

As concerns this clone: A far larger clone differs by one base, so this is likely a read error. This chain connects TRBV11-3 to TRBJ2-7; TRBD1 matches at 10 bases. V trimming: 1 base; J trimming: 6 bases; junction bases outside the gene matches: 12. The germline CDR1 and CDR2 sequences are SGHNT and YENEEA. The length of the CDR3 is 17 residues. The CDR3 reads CASSLGLLGQGSFEQYF. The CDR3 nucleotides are TGTGCCAGCAGCTTAGGGCTACTGGGACAGGGGTCGTTCGAGCAGTACTTC.

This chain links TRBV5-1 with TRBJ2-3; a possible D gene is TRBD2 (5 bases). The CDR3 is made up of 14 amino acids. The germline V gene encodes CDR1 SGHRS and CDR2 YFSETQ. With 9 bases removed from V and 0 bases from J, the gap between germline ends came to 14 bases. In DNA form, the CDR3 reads TGCGCCACCAGGACTGCATCTAGCACAGATACGCAGTATTTT. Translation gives CATRTASSTDTQYF. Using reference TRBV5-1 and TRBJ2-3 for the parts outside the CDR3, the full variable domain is KAGVTQTPRYLIKTRGQQVTLSCSPISGHRSVSWYQQTPGQGLQFLFEYFSETQRNKGNFPGRFSGRQFSNSRSEMNVSTLELGDSALYLCATRTASSTDTQYFGPGTRLTVL.

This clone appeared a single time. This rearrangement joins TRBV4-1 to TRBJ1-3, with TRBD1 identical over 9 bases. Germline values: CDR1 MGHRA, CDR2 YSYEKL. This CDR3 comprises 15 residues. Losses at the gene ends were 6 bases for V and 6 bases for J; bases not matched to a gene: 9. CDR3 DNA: TGCGCCAGCAGGAAACCGGGACAGGGAGAAAACACCATATATTTT. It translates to CASRKPGQGENTIYF.

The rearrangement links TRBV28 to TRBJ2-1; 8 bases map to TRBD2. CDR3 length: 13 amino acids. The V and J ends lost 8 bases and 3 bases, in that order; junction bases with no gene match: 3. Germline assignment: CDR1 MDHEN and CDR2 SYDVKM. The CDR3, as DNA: TGTGCCAGCCAAACTAGCGGCTACAATGAGCAGTTCTTC. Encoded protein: CASQTSGYNEQFF.

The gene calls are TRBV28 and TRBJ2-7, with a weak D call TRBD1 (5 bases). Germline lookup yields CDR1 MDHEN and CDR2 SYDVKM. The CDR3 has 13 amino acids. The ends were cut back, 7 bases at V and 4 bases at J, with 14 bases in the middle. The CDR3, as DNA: TGTGCCAGCACTTCCCGGACACCATACGAGCAGTACTTC. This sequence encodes CASTSRTPYEQYF.

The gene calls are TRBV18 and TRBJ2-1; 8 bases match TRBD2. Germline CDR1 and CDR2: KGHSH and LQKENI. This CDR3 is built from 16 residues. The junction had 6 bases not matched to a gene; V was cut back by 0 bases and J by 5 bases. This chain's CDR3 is CASSPPSGRANNEQFF. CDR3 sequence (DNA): TGTGCCAGCTCACCACCTTCCGGGAGGGCGAACAATGAGCAGTTCTTC.

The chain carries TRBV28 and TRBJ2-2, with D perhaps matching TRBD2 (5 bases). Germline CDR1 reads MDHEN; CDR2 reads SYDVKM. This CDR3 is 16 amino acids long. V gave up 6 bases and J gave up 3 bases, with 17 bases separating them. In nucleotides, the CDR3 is TGTGCCAGCAGCCCGAGCGGCGCGGGTGACACCGGGGAGCTGTTTTTT. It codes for CASSPSGAGDTGELFF. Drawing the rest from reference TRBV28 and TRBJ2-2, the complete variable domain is DVKVTQSSRYLVKRTGEKVFLECVQDMDHENMFWYRQDPGLGLRLIYFSYDVKMKEKGDIPEGYSVSREKKERFSLILESASTNQTSMYLCASSPSGAGDTGELFFGEGSRLTVL.

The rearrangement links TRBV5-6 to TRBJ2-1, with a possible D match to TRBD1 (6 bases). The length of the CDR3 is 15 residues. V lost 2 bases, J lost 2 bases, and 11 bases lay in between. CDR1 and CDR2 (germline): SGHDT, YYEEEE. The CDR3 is CASSFGQGTYNEQFF. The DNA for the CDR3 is TGTGCCAGCAGCTTCGGGCAGGGGACCTACAATGAGCAGTTCTTC.

CDR3: CASSNRDRERNEQFF. As DNA, the CDR3 is TGTGCCAGCAGCAACCGGGACAGGGAGAGGAATGAGCAGTTCTTC. This chain joins TRBV7-9 and TRBJ2-1; 9 nucleotides align to TRBD1. The ends lost 5 bases at V and 7 bases at J; junction bases unmatched: 9. CDR3 length: 15 residues. CDR1 and CDR2 (germline): SEHNR, FQNEAQ (reference sequence). The full variable domain, completed using reference TRBV7-9 and TRBJ2-1, is DTGVSQNPRHKITKRGQNVTFRCDPISEHNRLYWYRQTLGQGPEFLTYFQNEAQLEKSRLLSDRFSAERPKGSFSTLEIQRTEQGDSAMYLCASSNRDRERNEQFFGPGTRLTVL.

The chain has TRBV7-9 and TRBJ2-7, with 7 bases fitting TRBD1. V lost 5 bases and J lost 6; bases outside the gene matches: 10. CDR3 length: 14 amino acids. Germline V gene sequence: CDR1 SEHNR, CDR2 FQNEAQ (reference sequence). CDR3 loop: CASSPQGFSGEQYF. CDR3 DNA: TGTGCCAGCAGCCCACAGGGGTTTTCCGGCGAGCAGTACTTC.

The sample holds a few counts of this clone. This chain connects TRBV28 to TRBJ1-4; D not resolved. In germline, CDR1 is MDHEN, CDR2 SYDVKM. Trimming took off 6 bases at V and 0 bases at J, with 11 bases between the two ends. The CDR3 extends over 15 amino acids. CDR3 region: CASSPYGSTNEKLFF. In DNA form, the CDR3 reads TGTGCCAGCAGCCCCTACGGGTCAACTAATGAAAAACTGTTTTTT.

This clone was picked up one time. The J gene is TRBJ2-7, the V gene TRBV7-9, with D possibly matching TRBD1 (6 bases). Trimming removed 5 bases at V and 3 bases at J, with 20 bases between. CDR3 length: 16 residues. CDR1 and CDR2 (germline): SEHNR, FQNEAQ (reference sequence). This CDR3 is CASSQSTGHLLYEQYF. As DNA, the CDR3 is TGTGCCAGCAGCCAATCTACAGGGCACTTGCTCTACGAGCAGTACTTC.

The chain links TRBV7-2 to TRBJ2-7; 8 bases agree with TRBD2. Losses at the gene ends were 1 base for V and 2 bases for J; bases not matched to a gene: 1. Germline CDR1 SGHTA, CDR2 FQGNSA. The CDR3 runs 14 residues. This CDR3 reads CASSLGLATYEQYF. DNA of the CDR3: TGTGCCAGCAGCTTAGGACTAGCGACCTACGAGCAGTACTTC.

The CDR3 DNA follows: TGTGCCAGCAGTCCAACCCCTTCCCTGTTGGCGGGAGAGGATACGCAGTATTTT. It translates to CASSPTPSLLAGEDTQYF. This chain joins TRBV27 and TRBJ2-3, with 7 bases aligning to TRBD2. After removal of 5 bases from V and 6 bases from J, the junction contained 20 bases not matched to a gene. Germline CDR1 and CDR2: MNHEY and SMNVEV (reference sequence). The length of the CDR3 is 18 residues.

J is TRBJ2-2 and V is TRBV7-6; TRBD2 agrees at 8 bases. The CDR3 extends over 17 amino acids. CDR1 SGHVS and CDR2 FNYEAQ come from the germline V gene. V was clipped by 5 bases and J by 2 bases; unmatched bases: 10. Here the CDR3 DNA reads TGTGCCAGCAGCCGCCGTGGGGCGGGAGGTAACACCGGGGAGCTGTTTTTT. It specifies CASSRRGAGGNTGELFF.